Following are 25 T cell receptor beta chains from one sample sequenced in a study of blood T cell repertoires in COVID-19. Assay used: immunoSEQ multiplex PCR; TCRdb lists only in-frame clones, some missing. The data contain fewer than 200,000 clones, around 82% of them singletons. Sequenced sample: PBMCs or T cells enriched from blood (not recorded which). These receptors were taken from a woman aged 45-59 years in a cohort exposed to, infected with or recovered from COVID-19 (not recorded which).

This chain joins TRBV7-9 and TRBJ1-5; D unclear. Germline V gene data show CDR1 as SEHNR and CDR2 as FQNEAQ (reference sequence). V was pared by 6 bases and J by 2 bases, with 17 bases between. The CDR3 covers 16 residues. In DNA, the CDR3 is TGTGCCAGCAGTCCAAATGGAGAGTTCGGCAATCAGCCCCAGCATTTT. Residues: CASSPNGEFGNQPQHF.

This chain uses TRBV28 with TRBJ1-2; perhaps TRBD1 as D (6 bases). Germline loops: CDR1 MDHEN, CDR2 SYDVKM. The CDR3 extends over 13 amino acids. V was shortened by 3 bases and J by 8 bases, with 13 bases between the two germline ends. The CDR3 protein is CASSFRGLVGYTF. The DNA for the CDR3 is TGTGCCAGCAGTTTTAGGGGGTTAGTAGGCTACACCTTC.

The chain uses TRBV6-2 or TRBV6-3 and TRBJ1-5; tentative D call: TRBD1 (5 bases). The CDR3 sequence is 13 residues long. From germline, CDR1 is MNHEY and CDR2 SVGEGT. Trimming removed 2 bases from V and 5 bases from J, with 7 bases in between. The DNA for the CDR3 is TGTGCCAGCAGTTACGCGGGGGATCAGCCCCAGCATTTT. The encoded protein is CASSYAGDQPQHF.

This chain uses TRBV7-2 with TRBJ2-1; 10 bases map to TRBD2. CDR3 length: 14 amino acids. CDR1 and CDR2 (germline): SGHTA, FQGNSA. V gave up 5 bases and J gave up 12 bases; unmatched junction bases: 10. The CDR3 spells CASSEGASGGRQFF. DNA for the CDR3: TGTGCCAGCAGCGAAGGGGCTAGCGGGGGCCGGCAGTTCTTC.

The chain links TRBV21-1 to TRBJ1-5. TRBV21-1 is recorded as a pseudogene. The CDR3 has 15 amino acids. The chain's CDR3 is CASSSPGRSNQPQHF. The CDR3 bases are TGTGCCAGCAGCAGTCCAGGGAGGAGTAATCAGCCCCAGCATTTT.

This chain connects TRBV29-1 to TRBJ1-2, with unresolved D. The CDR3 runs to 13 residues. CDR1 SQVTM and CDR2 ANQGSEA come from the germline V gene. The V end lost 2 bases, the J end lost 2 bases, and 9 bases lay between the germline ends. CDR3 bases: TGCAGCGTTGAATCGGAGACCAACTATGGCTACACCTTC. Translating gives CSVESETNYGYTF.

The chain carries TRBV9 and TRBJ2-7; 7 positions match TRBD1. CDR3 length: 16 amino acids. The J segment lost 7 bases and the V segment lost 4 bases, leaving 17 bases of the junction unmatched. CDR1 and CDR2 (germline): SGDLS, YYNGEE. As DNA, the CDR3 is TGTGCCAGCAGCACCGACGTAGGTAACAGGGGAGATGAGCAGTACTTC. Protein sequence: CASSTDVGNRGDEQYF.

The chain joins TRBV12-3 or TRBV12-4 to TRBJ2-5, with a tentative D call TRBD1 (6 bases). This CDR3 has 13 residues. With 6 bases removed from V and 3 bases from J, the gap between germline ends came to 11 bases. The CDR3 region is CASSRDTKETQYF. The CDR3 DNA reads as TGTGCCAGCAGCAGGGACACAAAAGAGACCCAGTACTTC.

The J gene is TRBJ1-1, the V gene TRBV6-5, with D possibly TRBD1 on 5 matching bases. Germline assignment: CDR1 MNHEY and CDR2 SVGAGI. V lost 3 bases to trimming and J lost 6 bases, with 20 bases between them. There are 16 residues in the CDR3. CDR3: CASSYSLSREVAEAFF. The CDR3 region has the DNA TGTGCCAGCAGTTATTCACTCTCCAGGGAGGTCGCTGAAGCTTTCTTT.

The genes are TRBV27 and TRBJ2-1; a possible D gene is TRBD2 (6 bases). V lost 6 bases and J lost 3, with 18 bases in between. The CDR3 runs 16 residues. CDR1 is MNHEY and CDR2 is SMNVEV in the germline V gene (reference sequence). CDR3 DNA sequence: TGTGCCAGCAGCTCCATCGGGGGAGTTGGCTACAATGAGCAGTTCTTC. The encoded protein is CASSSIGGVGYNEQFF.

The chain couples TRBV30 to TRBJ1-1; TRBD1 might be the D (6 bases). The V end was cut by 7 bases, the J end by 5 bases, with 23 bases between. The CDR3 has 15 amino acids. Looked up from germline, CDR1 is GTSNPN and CDR2 is SVGIG (reference sequence). Here the CDR3 DNA reads TGTGCCTACACGGCGGGGAGGGGGGTTTGGACTGAAGCTTTCTTT. Encoded protein: CAYTAGRGVWTEAFF.

The J gene is TRBJ2-7, the V gene TRBV28; TRBD1 might be the D (5 bases). With 4 bases removed from V and 2 bases from J, the gap between germline ends came to 15 bases. CDR3 size: 15 residues. The germline V gene has CDR1 MDHEN and CDR2 SYDVKM. The CDR3 DNA follows: TGTGCCAGCAGTTCCCCCTCCCCAGGGACCTACGAGCAGTACTTC. Translating it yields CASSSPSPGTYEQYF.

The chain joins TRBV29-1 to TRBJ2-1, with 11 bases fitting TRBD2. Trimming took 7 bases from V and 4 from J; bases not matched to a gene: 9. This CDR3 contains 15 residues. Germline CDR1 and CDR2: SQVTM and ANQGSEA. CDR3 region: CSGEDGTSGYNEQFF. CDR3 DNA: TGCAGCGGGGAAGACGGGACTAGCGGATACAATGAGCAGTTCTTC.

The genes are TRBV6-5 and TRBJ1-1; 7 bases map to TRBD1. Germline lookup yields CDR1 MNHEY and CDR2 SVGAGI. V was clipped by 6 bases and J by 12 bases; unmatched bases: 10. The CDR3 is made up of 12 amino acids. CDR3 sequence reads: CASSLRDRPSFF. The CDR3, as DNA: TGTGCCAGCAGCCTCCGGGACAGACCGTCTTTCTTT.

A few counts support this clone. The chain joins TRBV3-1 (or the pseudogene TRBV3-2) to TRBJ2-1; TRBD2 is a possible D gene (6 bases). CDR3 length: 14 amino acids. V was cut by 4 bases and J by 5 bases, with 12 bases left in between. Germline loops: CDR1 LGHDT, CDR2 YNNKEL (reference sequence). The CDR3 DNA is TGTGCCAGCAGCCGAGACCCGGGAGACAATGAGCAGTTCTTC. It translates to CASSRDPGDNEQFF.

This chain links TRBV27 with TRBJ2-5, with 14 bases lining up with TRBD2. V lost 8 bases, J lost 1 base, and 3 bases stayed unmatched. The length of the CDR3 is 15 residues. Looked up from germline, CDR1 is MNHEY and CDR2 is SMNVEV (reference sequence). The chain's CDR3 is CASRGTSGSQETQYF. CDR3 DNA: TGTGCCAGCCGCGGGACTAGCGGGAGCCAAGAGACCCAGTACTTC.

The CDR3 DNA reads as TGTGCCAGTAGTGAGGGACTAGCGGGAGGGCACACTGATACGCAGTATTTT. This gives the protein CASSEGLAGGHTDTQYF. The genes are TRBV19 and TRBJ2-3, with 16 nucleotides matching TRBD2. CDR1 and CDR2 (germline): LNHDA, SQIVND (reference sequence). The CDR3 has 17 amino acids. Trimming removed 5 bases from V and 6 bases from J; junction bases left unmatched: 8.

This clone has a handful of counts. This rearrangement joins TRBV28 to TRBJ1-2; D call uncertain. Trimming took 3 bases from V and 5 from J, leaving 13 bases between them. Germline V gene sequence: CDR1 MDHEN, CDR2 SYDVKM. This CDR3 region has 14 residues. DNA of the CDR3: TGTGCCAGCAGTTTGCCCCGAGGTTGGTATGGCTACACCTTC. Protein product: CASSLPRGWYGYTF.

CDR3: CASGGSVGTLNTGELFF. DNA for the CDR3: TGTGCCAGTGGGGGGAGTGTGGGGACCCTGAACACCGGGGAGCTGTTTTTT. V gene TRBV19 combines with J gene TRBJ2-2, with a possible D match to TRBD2 (6 bases). From germline, CDR1 is LNHDA and CDR2 SQIVND (reference sequence). Trimming stripped 8 bases from V and 1 base from J, with 20 bases between. The CDR3 length is 17 residues. Filled out from reference TRBV19 and TRBJ2-2, the complete variable domain reads DGGITQSPKYLFRKEGQNVTLSCEQNLNHDAMYWYRQDPGQGLRLIYYSQIVNDFQKGDIAEGYSVSREKKESFPLTVTSAQKNPTAFYLCASGGSVGTLNTGELFFGEGSRLTVL.

The chain's CDR3 is CASSFRGYQPQHF. CDR3 coding DNA: TGTGCCAGCAGTTTCAGGGGTTATCAGCCCCAGCATTTT. V gene TRBV28 combines with J gene TRBJ1-5, with a weak D call TRBD1 (6 bases). Trimming pared 3 bases from V and 5 bases from J, leaving 8 bases between. CDR1 is MDHEN and CDR2 is SYDVKM in the germline V gene. The CDR3 runs to 13 residues.

This chain links TRBV7-6 with TRBJ1-5; no definite D call. Germline CDR1 reads SGHVS; CDR2 reads FNYEAQ. This CDR3 region has 18 residues. V was pared by 0 bases and J by 2 bases, with 17 bases between. CDR3 sequence: CASSLAPARIGGNQPQHF. As DNA, the CDR3 is TGTGCCAGCAGCTTAGCACCTGCCCGAATCGGGGGCAATCAGCCCCAGCATTTT.

The rearrangement uses TRBV5-1 and TRBJ2-1; TRBD2 might be the D (6 bases). The CDR3 is 16 amino acids. V lost 4 bases to trimming and J lost 9 bases, with 23 bases between them. CDR1 is SGHRS, CDR2 YFSETQ, per germline. The CDR3 nucleotides read TGCGCCAGCAGCCCGGCTTCGAAGTACGGGGGACCTGAGCAGTTCTTC. It yields the protein CASSPASKYGGPEQFF.

The V call is TRBV6-1, the J call TRBJ1-5; D might be TRBD1 (6 bases). CDR3 size: 17 residues. Trimming removed 2 bases from V and 10 bases from J, with 24 bases in between. Germline V lookup: CDR1 MNHNS, CDR2 SASEGT. The CDR3 DNA is TGTGCCAGCAGTGAACAAATTGCTAGGACAGTCAACAAACCCCAGCATTTT. Translated, it gives CASSEQIARTVNKPQHF.

This chain links TRBV5-5 with TRBJ2-5; D perhaps matches TRBD2 (6 bases). The V end lost 1 base, the J end lost 2 bases, and 9 bases lay between the germline ends. This CDR3 is 14 amino acids long. CDR1 is SGHKS, CDR2 YYEKEE, per germline (reference sequence). The CDR3 is CASSLLAPQETQYF. The CDR3 DNA reads TGTGCCAGCAGCTTGCTAGCGCCTCAAGAGACCCAGTACTTC.

The rearrangement links TRBV3-1 (or the pseudogene TRBV3-2) to TRBJ1-3; perhaps TRBD1 as D (5 bases). Germline V CDR1 and CDR2: LGHDT, YNNKEL (reference sequence). V was pared by 6 bases and J by 8 bases, with 20 bases between. The CDR3 has 15 amino acids. The DNA for the CDR3 is TGTGCCAGCAGTCAGGGCCCCGTTAACCGGGACACCATATATTTT. This codes for CASSQGPVNRDTIYF.